This T cell receptor (beta chain) was found in a study of immune evolution from preneoplasia to lung adenocarcinoma. Study conclusions and caveats: From normal lung to invasive adenocarcinoma, top clone frequencies appeared to decrease. T cell clonality was higher in KRAS-mutant than EGFR-mutant or wild-type nodules.

To note about this clone: No antigen is known for it.

The V end was cut by 5 bases, the J end by 6 bases, with 6 bases between. CDR1 and CDR2 from the germline V gene are SGDLS and YYNGEE. This CDR3 comprises 12 residues. Some clones are missing from TCRdb's copy, which holds only in-frame ones; the method was immunoSEQ multiplex PCR. The sample shows around 14,000 clones, around 84% of them seen only once. This sequence was found in a person aged 60-79 years with lung adenocarcinoma. The sequencing sample was made of FFPE minimally invasive lung adenocarcinoma tissue. This chain links TRBV9 with TRBJ1-6; no firm D call. The CDR3, as DNA: TGTGCCAGCAGTACGAGTAATTCACCCCTCCACTTT. Encoded protein: CASSTSNSPLHF.